This paragraph reports one T cell receptor (beta chain). Its matching antigen is unknown. The sample originates from a study of T-cell memory formation after mild COVID-19. Findings of the study overall: Balance between CD4 and CD8 was seen in clones contracting day 15 to 85, and a CD4+ lean was seen in later expanders.

From 5'RACE with constant-segment primers came TCR alpha and TCR beta cDNA libraries that carried sample barcodes and UMIs. Each CDR3 protein is one row after TCRdb ran MiXCR on the 5' RACE reads. In the table there are 470,000 or so distinct CDR3 sequences, roughly 18% of which are singletons. The sample comprised PBMCs or a T cell subset sorted from them (not recorded which). This clonotype originated in an adult woman who had mild COVID-19 (a few samples of this study predate the infection). Cell type and time point are not known.

For the CDR3, the DNA is TGTGCCACCAGTGAGGCGACAGGCGGCTATGGCTACACCTTC. Amino acids: CATSEATGGYGYTF. The chain uses TRBV24-1 and TRBJ1-2; D may be TRBD1 (6 bases). There are 14 residues in the CDR3. V lost 4 bases and J lost 4, with 12 bases in between. CDR1 is KGHDR, CDR2 SFDVKD, per germline.